This is a list of T cell receptor beta chains from one sample in a study of T cell changes during pregnancy in multiple sclerosis. TCRdb keeps only in-frame clones here, not all; method: immunoSEQ multiplex PCR. This sample yields around 130,000 clones, of which around 93% are seen a single time; roughly 6% belongs to the top ten. The sample in question was peripheral blood, obtained before pregnancy. These receptors were obtained from a female donor with multiple sclerosis, enrolled in a pregnancy study. Both conserved end residues are part of each CDR3. A D gene is named only where the DNA matches it firmly.

j_call v_call d_call cdr3_nt cdr3_aa
TRBJ1-5 TRBV9 . TGTGCCAGCAGCCCCGAGGGTCGGGGAAATCAGCCCCAGCATTTT CASSPEGRGNQPQHF
TRBJ1-5 TRBV30 TRBD1 TGTGCCTGGGGGGACAGGGGCAATCAGCCCCAGCATTTT CAWGDRGNQPQHF
TRBJ1-2 TRBV20-1 . TGCAGTGCTTATCCTAACTATGGCTACACCTTC CSAYPNYGYTF
TRBJ1-4 TRBV5-6 . TGTGCCAGCAGTTCGAACCGGGACAATGGAAATGAAAAACTGTTTTTT CASSSNRDNGNEKLFF
TRBJ1-1 TRBV27 . TGTGCCAGCAGTCCAAATTTGAGGACTGAAGCTTTCTTT CASSPNLRTEAFF
TRBJ2-7 TRBV7-7 . TGTGCCAGCAGCTTAATCAGGGATAGGTCCTACGAGCAGTACTTC CASSLIRDRSYEQYF
TRBJ1-3 TRBV2 TRBD1 TGTGCCAGCAGTGCCTCCAGGGGGCCGGGAAACACCATATATTTT CASSASRGPGNTIYF
TRBJ2-3 TRBV9 TRBD2 TGTGCCAGCAGCGTCGACCCAAGAGCGGGGGGCGCAGATACGCAGTATTTT CASSVDPRAGGADTQYF
TRBJ1-1 TRBV6-1 . TGTGCCAGCAGTGAAAACGGAAGGACATACGATTTGAACACTGAAGCTTTCTTT CASSENGRTYDLNTEAFF
TRBJ2-3 TRBV9 TRBD2 TGTGCCAGCAGCCCGACTAGCGGGAGTACAGATACGCAGTATTTT CASSPTSGSTDTQYF